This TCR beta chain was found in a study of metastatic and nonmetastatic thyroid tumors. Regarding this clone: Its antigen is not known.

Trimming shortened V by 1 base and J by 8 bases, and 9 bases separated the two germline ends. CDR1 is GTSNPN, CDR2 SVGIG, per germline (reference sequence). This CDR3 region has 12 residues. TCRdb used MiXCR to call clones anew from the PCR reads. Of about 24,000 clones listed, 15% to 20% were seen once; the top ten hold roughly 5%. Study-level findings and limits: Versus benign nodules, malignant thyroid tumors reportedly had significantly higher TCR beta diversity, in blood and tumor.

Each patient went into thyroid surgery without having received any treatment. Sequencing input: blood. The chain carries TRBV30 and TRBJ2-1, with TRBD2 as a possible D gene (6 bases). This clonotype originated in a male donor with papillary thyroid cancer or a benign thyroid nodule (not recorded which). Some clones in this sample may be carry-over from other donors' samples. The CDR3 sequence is CAWSGPGDEQFF. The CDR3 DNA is TGTGCCTGGAGTGGCCCGGGGGATGAGCAGTTCTTC.